These T cell receptor beta chains were read from a single sample in a study of T cell repertoires in cytomegalovirus infection. TCRdb re-called the reads through MiXCR, storing one row per CDR3 protein. The sample includes about 900,000 distinct CDR3 sequences, 25% to 40% of them seen just once. What these receptors recognize is not known. Sequencing was performed on cultured CD8+ T cells from PBMCs, taken from culture after CMV antigen stimulation. These receptors came from a human donor in good health (CMV status not recorded). Some clones in this sample may be carry-over from other donors' samples. CDR3s include the opening cysteine and the closing phenylalanine or tryptophan. A D gene is named only where the DNA matches it firmly. Part of the rows lack a size; the others show once, few, many or a class for expanded clones.

j_call | d_call | clone_size | v_call | cdr3_aa | cdr3_nt
TRBJ2-7 | - | - | TRBV15 | CATKGIYEQYF | TGTGCCACCAAGGGGATCTACGAGCAGTACTTC
TRBJ2-1 | TRBD1 | few | TRBV4-3 | CASSQGGQYNEQFF | TGCGCCAGCAGCCAAGGGGGACAGTACAATGAGCAGTTCTTC
TRBJ1-1 | - | - | TRBV29-1 | CSVRQYTEAFF | TGCAGCGTTAGACAGTACACTGAAGCTTTCTTT
TRBJ1-4 | - | - | TRBV7-8 | CASSSGISGLGNEKLFF | TGTGCCAGCAGTTCAGGGATATCAGGGCTAGGTAATGAAAAACTGTTTTTT
TRBJ2-5 | - | few | TRBV4-2 | CASSPSTGPVETQYF | TGTGCCAGCAGCCCCAGCACAGGGCCAGTGGAGACCCAGTACTTC
TRBJ1-2 | - | - | TRBV12-3/TRBV12-4 | CASSLARREGYTF | TGTGCCAGCAGTTTAGCGAGGCGGGAAGGCTACACCTTC
TRBJ1-2 | - | few | TRBV11-3 | CASSLVVRVYGYTF | TGTGCCAGCAGCTTAGTCGTCCGTGTCTATGGCTACACCTTC
TRBJ1-6 | TRBD1 | - | TRBV6-8 | CATRTGEFSNSPPHF | TGTGCCACGAGGACAGGGGAGTTCTCTAATTCACCCCCCCACTTT
TRBJ2-5 | - | - | TRBV7-6 | CASGRGLGETQYF | TGTGCCAGCGGTCGGGGGCTGGGAGAGACCCAGTACTTC
TRBJ2-1 | TRBD2 | - | TRBV28 | CASCLAGGHQDEQFF | TGTGCCAGCTGTCTAGCGGGGGGACACCAGGATGAGCAGTTCTTC
TRBJ2-2 | - | once | TRBV6-2/TRBV6-3 | CASSEYEGAGELFF | TGTGCCAGCAGTGAATATGAGGGGGCCGGGGAGCTGTTTTTT